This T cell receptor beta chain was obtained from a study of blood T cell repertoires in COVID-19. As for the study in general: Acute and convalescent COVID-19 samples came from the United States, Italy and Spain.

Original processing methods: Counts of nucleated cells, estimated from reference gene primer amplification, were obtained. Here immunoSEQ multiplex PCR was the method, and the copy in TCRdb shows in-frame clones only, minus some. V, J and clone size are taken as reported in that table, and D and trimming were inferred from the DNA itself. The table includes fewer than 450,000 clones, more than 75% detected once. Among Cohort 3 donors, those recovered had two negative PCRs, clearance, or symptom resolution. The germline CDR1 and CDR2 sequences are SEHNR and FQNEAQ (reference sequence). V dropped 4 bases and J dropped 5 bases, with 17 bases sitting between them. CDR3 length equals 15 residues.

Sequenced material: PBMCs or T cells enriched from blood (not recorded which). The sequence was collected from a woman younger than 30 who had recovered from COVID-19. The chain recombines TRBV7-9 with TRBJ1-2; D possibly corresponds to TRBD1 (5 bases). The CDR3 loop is CASSSDGGVRYGYTF. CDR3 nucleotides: TGTGCCAGCAGCTCGGACGGGGGGGTTCGATATGGCTACACCTTC.